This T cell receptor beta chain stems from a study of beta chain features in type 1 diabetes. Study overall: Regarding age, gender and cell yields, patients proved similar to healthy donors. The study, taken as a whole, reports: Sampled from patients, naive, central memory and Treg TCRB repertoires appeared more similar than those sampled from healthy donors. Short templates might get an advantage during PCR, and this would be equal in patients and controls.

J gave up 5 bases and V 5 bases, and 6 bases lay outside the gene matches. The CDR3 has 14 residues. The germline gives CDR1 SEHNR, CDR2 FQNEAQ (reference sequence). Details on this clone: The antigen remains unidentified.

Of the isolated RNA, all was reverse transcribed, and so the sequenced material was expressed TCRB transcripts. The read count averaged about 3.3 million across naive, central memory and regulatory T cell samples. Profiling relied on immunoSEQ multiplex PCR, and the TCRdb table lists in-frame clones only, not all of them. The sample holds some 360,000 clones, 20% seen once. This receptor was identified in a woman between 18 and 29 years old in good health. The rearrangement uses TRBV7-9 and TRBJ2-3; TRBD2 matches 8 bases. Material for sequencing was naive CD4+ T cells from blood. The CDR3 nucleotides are TGTGCCAGCAGCCCCCGGGGGGGAGAAGATACGCAGTATTTT. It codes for CASSPRGGEDTQYF.